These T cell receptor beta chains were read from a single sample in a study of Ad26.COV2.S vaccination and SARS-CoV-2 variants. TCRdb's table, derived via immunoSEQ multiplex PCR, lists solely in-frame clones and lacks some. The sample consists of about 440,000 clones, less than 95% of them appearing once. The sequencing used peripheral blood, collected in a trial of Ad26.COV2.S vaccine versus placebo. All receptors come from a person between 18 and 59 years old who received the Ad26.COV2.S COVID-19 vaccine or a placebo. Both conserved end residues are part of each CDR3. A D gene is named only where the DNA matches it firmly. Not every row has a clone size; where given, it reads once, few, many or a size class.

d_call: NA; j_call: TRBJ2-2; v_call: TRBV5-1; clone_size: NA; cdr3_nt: TGCGCCAGCACCTACGACGGAGGCGACACCGGGGAGCTGTTTTTT; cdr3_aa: CASTYDGGDTGELFF
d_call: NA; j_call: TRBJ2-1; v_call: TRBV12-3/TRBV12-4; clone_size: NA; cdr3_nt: TGTGCCAGCAGCCTTAGCGGAAATGAGCAGTTCTTC; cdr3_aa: CASSLSGNEQFF
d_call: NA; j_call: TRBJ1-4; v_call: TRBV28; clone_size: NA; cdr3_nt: TGTGCCATATCCCTTGGACAGTCTAATGAAAAACTGTTTTTT; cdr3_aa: CAISLGQSNEKLFF
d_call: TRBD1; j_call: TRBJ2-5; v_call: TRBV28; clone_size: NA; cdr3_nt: TGTGCCAGCAGTTACCCGGGACAGGGTGAGACCCAGTACTTC; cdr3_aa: CASSYPGQGETQYF
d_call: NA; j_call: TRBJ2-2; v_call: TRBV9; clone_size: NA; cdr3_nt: TGTGCCAGCAGCGTAGGGACTGTAAACACCGGGGAGCTGTTTTTT; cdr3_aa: CASSVGTVNTGELFF
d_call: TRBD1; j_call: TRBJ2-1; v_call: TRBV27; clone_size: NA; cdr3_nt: TGTGCCAGCCAGCTACTAACCTCCGGGACAGGGTCTACCAATGAGCAGTTCTTC; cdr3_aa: CASQLLTSGTGSTNEQFF
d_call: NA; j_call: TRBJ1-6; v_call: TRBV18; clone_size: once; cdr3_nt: TGTGCCAGCTCACCACCGGCAGGGACGAATTCACCCCTCCACTTT; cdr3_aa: CASSPPAGTNSPLHF
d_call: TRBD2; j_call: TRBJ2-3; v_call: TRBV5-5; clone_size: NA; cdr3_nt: TGTGCCAGCAGCCCCCTAGCGGGAGGAAGCACAGATACGCAGTATTTT; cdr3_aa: CASSPLAGGSTDTQYF
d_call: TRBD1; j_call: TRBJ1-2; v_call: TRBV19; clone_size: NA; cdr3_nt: TGTGCCAGTAGTCCCGGGACAGGGGGCATCATCAACTATGGCTACACCTTC; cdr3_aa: CASSPGTGGIINYGYTF
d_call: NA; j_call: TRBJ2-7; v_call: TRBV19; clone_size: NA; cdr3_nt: TGTGCCAGTAGTATAGTACCCGGGGCTTACTCCTACGAGCAGTACTTC; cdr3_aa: CASSIVPGAYSYEQYF
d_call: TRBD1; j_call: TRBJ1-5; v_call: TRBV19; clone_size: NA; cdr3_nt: TGTGCCAGTAGGGACAGGGAAAATCAGCCCCAGCATTTT; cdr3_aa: CASRDRENQPQHF
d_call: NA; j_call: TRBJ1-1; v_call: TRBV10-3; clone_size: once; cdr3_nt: TGTGCCATCAGTGACTTAGAGCTGAACACTGAAGCTTTCTTT; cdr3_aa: CAISDLELNTEAFF
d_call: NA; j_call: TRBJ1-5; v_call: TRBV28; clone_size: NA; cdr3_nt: TGTGCCAGCAGCTTACCCCTGAACAGGGACCAGCCCCAGCATTTT; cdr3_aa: CASSLPLNRDQPQHF
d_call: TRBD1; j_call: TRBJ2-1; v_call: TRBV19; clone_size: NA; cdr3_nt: TGTGCCAGTAGTATTACAGGGGGAAGGGATGAGCAGTTCTTC; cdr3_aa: CASSITGGRDEQFF
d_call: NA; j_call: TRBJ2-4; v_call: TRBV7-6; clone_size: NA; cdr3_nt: TGTGCCAGCAGCCCAAGACCGGGAACCAAAAACATTCAGTACTTC; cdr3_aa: CASSPRPGTKNIQYF
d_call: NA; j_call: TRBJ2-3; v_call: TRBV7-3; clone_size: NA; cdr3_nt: TGTGCCAGCAGCTTAGGTGGGACAGATACGCAGTATTTT; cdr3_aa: CASSLGGTDTQYF
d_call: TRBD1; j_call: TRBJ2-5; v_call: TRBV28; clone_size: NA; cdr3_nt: TGTGCCAGCCGGACAGGGTTCGGAGAGACCCAGTACTTC; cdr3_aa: CASRTGFGETQYF
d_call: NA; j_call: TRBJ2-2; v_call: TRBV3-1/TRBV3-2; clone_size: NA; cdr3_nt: TGTGCCAGCATGACCTTGGGACTGCCCGGGGAGCTGTTTTTT; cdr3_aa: CASMTLGLPGELFF